A selection of T cell receptor beta chains follows, all from one sample in a study of tumor-infiltrating lymphocytes in primary liver carcinoma. TCRdb processed the multiplex PCR reads anew with MiXCR; each CDR3 protein has one entry. The sample contains more than 95,000 distinct CDR3 sequences, under 65% of which appear only once. Sequenced material: liver tumor tissue from sampling region 3. Source of these receptors: a woman aged 55-69 years with primary liver carcinoma and hepatitis B virus infection. Each CDR3 is given with its conserved first and last residue. The D gene is left open where the match is weak.

d_call j_call v_call cdr3_aa
TRBD2 TRBJ2-4 TRBV11-3 CASSLTSGTNVQYF
. TRBJ2-1 TRBV4-2 CVSSQDMVGGGDEQFF
TRBD1 TRBJ1-5 TRBV4-1 CANNQVDRADQPQHF
. TRBJ2-1 TRBV7-9 CASTPSVENEQFF
. TRBJ1-3 TRBV29-1 CSVWDHSGNTIYF
TRBD1 TRBJ2-7 TRBV7-3 CASSLMGPGTGTYEQYF
. TRBJ2-1 TRBV29-1 CSLTLAEGRYNEEFF
. TRBJ2-1 TRBV12-3/TRBV12-4 CASSLFRGETSYNEQFF
TRBD1 TRBJ1-1 TRBV5-4 CASSMDRKRTEAFF
TRBD2 TRBJ2-3 TRBV11-2 CASRQGLNTDTQYF
. TRBJ1-6 TRBV28 CASSRGSPLHF
. TRBJ1-6 TRBV7-9 CASRPDGPYSPLHF
TRBD2 TRBJ2-5 TRBV4-1 CASSLGTSGRGEAQYF
TRBD2 TRBJ2-3 TRBV5-4 CASTSRLAGYTDTQYF
. TRBJ1-2 TRBV11-2 CASTRAWGGGSGYSF
TRBD2 TRBJ2-3 TRBV29-1 CSASGLGGMQYF
TRBD2 TRBJ2-7 TRBV14 CASSKDASGTNSYEQYF
. TRBJ2-1 TRBV12-3/TRBV12-4 CASSKDRITQFF
. TRBJ2-1 TRBV28 CASSPRGLNEQFF
TRBD1 TRBJ2-4 TRBV6-1 CASTEGTGGWRDIQYF
. TRBJ2-7 TRBV20-1 CSARDSERPLYEQYF
TRBD2 TRBJ2-5 TRBV13 CASSLGLAGETQYF
. TRBJ1-5 TRBV11-2 CASSGMNNQPQHF
TRBD2 TRBJ2-3 TRBV11-3 CANSLEAGGLDTQYF
. TRBJ2-4 TRBV11-2 CASSIDGWGRDIKYF
TRBD2 TRBJ2-1 TRBV19 CASSSLAGEYNEQFF
. TRBJ2-6 TRBV12-3/TRBV12-4 CASSQGVSGANVLTF
. TRBJ1-2 TRBV4-1 CASSQQRGPNYGYTF
. TRBJ2-1 TRBV6-1 CASRFGGNNEQFF
. TRBJ1-6 TRBV12-3/TRBV12-4 CASSFYRSNSPLHF
TRBD2 TRBJ2-3 TRBV11-3 CANSRTSGTTDAQYF
TRBD2 TRBJ2-3 TRBV11-2 CAISSGLAGGRYF
. TRBJ1-6 TRBV28 CASAGSNSPLHF
. TRBJ1-4 TRBV11-3 CASSSDMGANEILFF